The 6 T cell receptor beta chains listed next were all sequenced from one sample in a study of shared clonotypes between healthy human individuals. Sequenced by immunoSEQ multiplex PCR; TCRdb stores in-frame clones only, minus some. In the table there are 2 million to 2.5 million clones, over 85% of which are singletons. The sample consisted of naive CD4+ T cells from PBMCs. The subset denotes: CD45RA+ positively selected. The origin of the receptors is a man aged 18 to 30 in good health. Some clones in this sample may be carry-over from other donors' samples.

Regarding this clone: One junction end disagrees with the germline gene, perhaps due to a read error. The CDR3 DNA sequence: TGTGCCAGCAGGGGGACTGCCTTAAGGCTACACTTC. Translating gives CASRGTALRLHF. The chain employs TRBV11-2 and TRBJ1-2, with D possibly matching TRBD1 (5 bases). The CDR3 runs 12 residues. Germline values: CDR1 SGHAT, CDR2 FQNNGV.

V and J are TRBV14 and TRBJ2-1, with 9 bases matching TRBD1. V shed 5 bases, J shed 0 bases, and the junction held 14 bases outside the gene matches. The germline V gene encodes CDR1 SGHDN and CDR2 FVKESK. There are 19 residues in the CDR3. In DNA, the CDR3 is TGTGCCAGCAGCGGGGCCGGGACAGGGATGATGAGCTCCTACAATGAGCAGTTCTTC. The encoded protein is CASSGAGTGMMSSYNEQFF.

The V call is TRBV15, the J call TRBJ2-1; 8 bases are a match to TRBD1. The V segment lost 5 bases and the J segment 2 bases; nucleotides outside the gene matches: 5. Germline V lookup: CDR1 LNHNV, CDR2 YYDKDF (reference sequence). This CDR3 comprises 15 residues. The chain's CDR3 is CATSLRTGTYNEQFF. The DNA for the CDR3 is TGTGCCACCAGCCTCAGGACAGGGACCTACAATGAGCAGTTCTTC.

The chain carries TRBV28 and TRBJ2-1; 7 nucleotides line up with TRBD2. V lost 5 bases to trimming and J lost 3 bases; unmatched junction nucleotides: 10. The germline CDR1 and CDR2 sequences are MDHEN and SYDVKM. This CDR3 is built from 16 residues. CDR3 DNA: TGTGCCAGCAGTGAACTAAGCGGGAAAAGCTACAATGAGCAGTTCTTC. It specifies CASSELSGKSYNEQFF.

Details on this clone: Compared with germline, one end of the junction differs, possibly owing to a read error. The chain recombines TRBV7-8 with TRBJ2-7, with TRBD2 as a possible D gene (5 bases). CDR3 length: 13 amino acids. CDR1 SGHVS and CDR2 FQNEAQ come from the germline V gene. CDR3 sequence (DNA): TGTGCCAGCAGCTTTATCAATCAAGTATCAGCGGACTTC. Translated: CASSFINQVSADF.

Only one count was recorded for this clone. The chain combines TRBV7-9 with TRBJ2-7, with 7 bases that match TRBD2. V dropped 8 bases and J dropped 6; count of bases not matched to a gene: 16. CDR3 length: 15 residues. The germline V gene encodes CDR1 SEHNR and CDR2 FQNEAQ (reference sequence). The CDR3 DNA is TGTGCCAGCCGCAACTCGGGGGGTGAAGGTTCCGAGCAGTACTTC. Translation gives CASRNSGGEGSEQYF.